Shown below are 25 T cell receptor beta chains from a single sample sequenced in a study of blood T cell repertoires in COVID-19. Sequencing used immunoSEQ multiplex PCR; TCRdb keeps in-frame clones, though not all of them. The data contain under 300,000 clones, 85% to 90% of them seen just once; the ten biggest clones take up under 2.5%. Sequencing used peripheral blood. These receptors were obtained from a woman aged 60-75 years with COVID-19, enrolled during active disease.

This clone appeared once. V is TRBV4-1 and J is TRBJ1-5; TRBD1 aligns across 8 bases. The trim removed 3 bases at V and 5 bases at J, leaving 6 bases unmatched. This CDR3 region has 15 residues. Looked up from germline, CDR1 is MGHRA and CDR2 is YSYEKL. The CDR3 DNA reads as TGCGCCAGCAGCCAGGAGGGACAGGCCCATCAGCCCCAGCATTTT. Its protein is CASSQEGQAHQPQHF.

V and J are TRBV7-2 and TRBJ2-7; D ambiguous. The ends were cut back, 0 bases at V and 3 bases at J, with 21 bases in the middle. CDR3 length equals 18 residues. The V gene's germline CDR1 is SGHTA and CDR2 FQGNSA. The CDR3 DNA reads TGTGCCAGCAGCTTAGCGCGGTCCGATCCGACTTACCACTACGAGCAGTACTTC. Its protein is CASSLARSDPTYHYEQYF.

The chain couples TRBV4-1 to TRBJ2-5, with 8 bases aligning to TRBD2. V was pared by 6 bases and J by 2 bases, with 8 bases of the junction left unmatched. The CDR3 sequence is 15 residues long. Germline V gene lookup returns CDR1 MGHRA and CDR2 YSYEKL. CDR3 nucleotide sequence: TGCGCCAGCAGAGGCTTCGGGGGGGCACAAGAGACCCAGTACTTC. Translation: CASRGFGGAQETQYF.

The chain couples TRBV20-1 to TRBJ1-1; D is unclear. The CDR3 spans 9 residues. Trimming removed 7 bases from V and 11 bases from J, with 11 bases in between. The germline gives CDR1 DFQATT, CDR2 SNEGSKA (reference sequence). CDR3 in amino acids: CSVGEQAFF. The CDR3, as DNA: TGCAGTGTCGGGGAGCAGGCTTTCTTT.

The chain joins TRBV9 to TRBJ1-1; D ambiguous. CDR3 length equals 15 residues. Per germline, CDR1 SGDLS and CDR2 YYNGEE. Between the trimmed V and J ends, which lost 1 base and 4 bases, there was a span of 14 bases. The CDR3 sequence: CASSVLPDGVTEAFF. CDR3 nucleotide sequence: TGTGCCAGCAGCGTATTACCGGACGGGGTCACTGAAGCTTTCTTT.

V usage is TRBV10-3 and J usage is TRBJ2-1, with TRBD1 matching 9 bases. Germline loops: CDR1 ENHRY, CDR2 SYGVKD. The length of the CDR3 is 18 residues. Unmatched junction bases numbered 12, after V lost 6 bases and J lost 0 bases. CDR3 nucleotide sequence: TGTGCCATCAGATCACAGGGGGCGGTTGGAAGCTCCTACAATGAGCAGTTCTTC. It specifies CAIRSQGAVGSSYNEQFF.

This clone was seen just once. The chain employs TRBV5-1 and TRBJ1-4; weak D call: TRBD1 (5 bases). The CDR3 covers 16 residues. The V end lost 0 bases, the J end lost 3 bases, and 12 bases lay between the germline ends. CDR1 and CDR2 (germline): SGHRS, YFSETQ. CDR3 residues: CASSLAARQSNEKLFF. The DNA for the CDR3 is TGCGCCAGCAGCTTGGCCGCACGACAGTCTAATGAAAAACTGTTTTTT.

This clone has a single count. V is TRBV7-2 and J is TRBJ2-5; maybe TRBD1 (5 bases). The ends were cut back, 5 bases at V and 4 bases at J, with 17 bases in the middle. This CDR3 comprises 15 residues. In germline, CDR1 is SGHTA, CDR2 FQGNSA. This chain's CDR3 is CASSLRWGHAETQYF. In nucleotides, the CDR3 is TGTGCCAGCAGCCTGCGATGGGGCCATGCAGAGACCCAGTACTTC. Using reference TRBV7-2 and TRBJ2-5 for the parts outside the CDR3, the full variable domain is GAGVSQSPSNKVTEKGKDVELRCDPISGHTALYWYRQSLGQGLEFLIYFQGNSAPDKSGLPSDRFSAERTGGSVSTLTIQRTQQEDSAVYLCASSLRWGHAETQYFGPGTRLLVL.

This sequence joins TRBV4-1 and TRBJ1-1, with 10 bases identical to TRBD1. Germline V gene lookup returns CDR1 MGHRA and CDR2 YSYEKL. V shed 5 bases, J shed 1 base, and the junction held 13 bases outside the gene matches. This CDR3 has 18 residues. CDR3 nucleotide sequence: TGCGCCAGCAGCTCCTACAAGGGACAGGGGACAAAGAACACTGAAGCTTTCTTT. It codes for CASSSYKGQGTKNTEAFF.

As regards this clone: Other DNA variants within this sample encode the same CDR3. The chain combines TRBV5-1 with TRBJ2-5; 8 bases map to TRBD2. V trimming: 0 bases; J trimming: 5 bases; junction bases outside the gene matches: 6. The CDR3 consists of 15 residues. CDR1 SGHRS and CDR2 YFSETQ come from the germline V gene. The CDR3: CASSLGRGGRETQYF. For the CDR3, the DNA is TGCGCCAGCAGCTTGGGCCGGGGGGGCCGGGAGACCCAGTACTTC.

This chain joins TRBV4-1 and TRBJ1-2; D gene uncertain. V was cut by 0 bases and J by 1 base, with 12 bases left in between. CDR1 and CDR2 from the germline V gene are MGHRA and YSYEKL. The CDR3 spans 16 residues. The CDR3 DNA follows: TGCGCCAGCAGCCAAGATCACGGTCGGGGTAACTATGGCTACACCTTC. This translates into CASSQDHGRGNYGYTF.

The genes are TRBV28 and TRBJ2-5; TRBD2 matches at 16 bases. The CDR3 covers 18 residues. V shed 4 bases and J 2 bases; nucleotides not matched to a gene: 7. CDR1 is MDHEN, CDR2 SYDVKM, per germline. The CDR3 reads CASSSGLAGGFIQETQYF. The CDR3 bases are TGTGCCAGCAGTTCGGGACTAGCGGGGGGGTTCATACAAGAGACCCAGTACTTC.

The J gene is TRBJ2-5, the V gene TRBV19, with TRBD2 identical over 8 bases. V trimming: 7 bases; J trimming: 4 bases; junction bases outside the gene matches: 5. The CDR3 has 13 amino acids. CDR1 LNHDA and CDR2 SQIVND come from the germline V gene (reference sequence). DNA for the CDR3: TGTGCCAGTACCCCCGGGGGGGTAGAGACCCAGTACTTC. This codes for CASTPGGVETQYF.

This sequence joins TRBV2 and TRBJ1-1, with D hard to call. Germline V gene data show CDR1 as SNHLY and CDR2 as FYNNEI. This CDR3 region has 13 residues. The germline V and J ends were trimmed by 2 bases and 1 base, with 5 bases remaining between them. The CDR3 sequence is CASSEWRNTEAFF. As DNA, the CDR3 is TGTGCCAGCAGTGAATGGAGGAACACTGAAGCTTTCTTT.

CDR3 residues: CASSWRGVDTIYF. The CDR3 DNA reads as TGTGCCAGCAGCTGGAGGGGCGTAGACACCATATATTTT. The chain links TRBV7-9 to TRBJ1-3; maybe TRBD1 (5 bases). Trimming pared 4 bases from V and 8 bases from J, leaving 12 bases between. Looked up from germline, CDR1 is SEHNR and CDR2 is FQNEAQ (reference sequence). The CDR3 covers 13 residues.

V usage is TRBV6-5 and J usage is TRBJ1-2; D remains unclear. Germline V gene lookup returns CDR1 MNHEY and CDR2 SVGAGI. This CDR3 is built from 14 residues. Trimming took 3 bases from V and 0 from J, leaving 8 bases between them. The CDR3 sequence is CASSYAASNYGYTF. CDR3 DNA sequence: TGTGCCAGCAGTTATGCGGCCTCTAACTATGGCTACACCTTC.

This clone showed up just a few times. The chain links TRBV3-1 (or the pseudogene TRBV3-2) to TRBJ1-5; 7 bases match TRBD1. Trimming cost V 3 bases and J 5 bases; bases outside gene matches: 7. Germline V lookup: CDR1 LGHDT, CDR2 YNNKEL (reference sequence). The CDR3 has 15 amino acids. The chain's CDR3 is CASSQGAGGHQPQHF. DNA of the CDR3: TGTGCCAGCAGCCAGGGGGCAGGGGGACATCAGCCCCAGCATTTT.

V gene TRBV10-1 combines with J gene TRBJ2-2; D is perhaps TRBD2 (5 bases). Germline CDR1 WNHNN, CDR2 SYGVQD (reference sequence). With 6 bases removed from V and 4 bases from J, the gap between germline ends came to 18 bases. CDR3 length equals 16 residues. The CDR3: CASSDGDTPSTGELFF. The CDR3 DNA reads as TGCGCCAGCAGCGACGGGGATACTCCGAGCACCGGGGAGCTGTTTTTT.

The V call is TRBV15, the J call TRBJ1-1; D is ambiguous. V shed 0 bases and J shed 11 bases, with 13 bases lying between them. The CDR3 runs to 13 residues. Germline loops: CDR1 LNHNV, CDR2 YYDKDF (reference sequence). For the CDR3, the DNA is TGTGCCACCAGCAGAGATCTAGATCCGTGGGCTTTCTTT. Protein sequence: CATSRDLDPWAFF.

V is TRBV5-6 and J is TRBJ1-6, with D possibly TRBD1 on 6 matching bases. This CDR3 has 17 amino acids. Per the germline V gene, CDR1 is SGHDT and CDR2 is YYEEEE. V lost 1 base and J lost 0, with 11 bases in between. The CDR3 region has the DNA TGTGCCAGCAGCTTGTTCCAGGGGAGCTCCTATAATTCACCCCTCCACTTT. Translating gives CASSLFQGSSYNSPLHF.

The chain carries TRBV29-1 and TRBJ1-1, with 7 nucleotides matching TRBD1. After removal of 8 bases from V and 7 bases from J, the junction contained 7 bases not matched to a gene. This CDR3 has 11 amino acids. Germline-derived CDR1 and CDR2 are SQVTM and ANQGSEA. CDR3 loop: CSSRTGNEAFF. CDR3 nucleotide sequence: TGCAGCTCTCGGACAGGAAATGAAGCTTTCTTT.

The chain uses TRBV10-3 and TRBJ2-7; 8 positions match TRBD2. CDR1 ENHRY and CDR2 SYGVKD come from the germline V gene. This CDR3 contains 15 residues. V gave up 7 bases and J gave up 0 bases; unmatched junction bases: 8. Written as DNA, the CDR3 is TGTGCCATCACCCCGGGGGGGGGAAGCTCCTACGAGCAGTACTTC. Its protein product is CAITPGGGSSYEQYF.

A remark on this clone: Other nucleotide sequences from this sample produce the same CDR3. The V gene is TRBV12-3 or TRBV12-4, the J gene TRBJ1-5; 10 bases are a match to TRBD1. The CDR3 sequence is 13 residues long. V lost 6 bases and J lost 7; bases outside the gene matches: 3. The CDR3 region is CASSGQGGQPQHF. In nucleotides, the CDR3 is TGTGCCAGCAGCGGACAGGGGGGGCAGCCCCAGCATTTT.

The chain joins TRBV4-1 to TRBJ1-2; 7 positions match TRBD1. The CDR3 is made up of 15 amino acids. Germline assignment: CDR1 MGHRA and CDR2 YSYEKL. V trimming: 5 bases; J trimming: 7 bases; junction bases outside the gene matches: 13. DNA for the CDR3: TGCGCCAGCAGCAAACGCGTCAGGGGGGCGAGTGGCTACACCTTC. Translating it yields CASSKRVRGASGYTF.

The chain joins TRBV16 to TRBJ1-5; 7 bases line up with TRBD1. The CDR3 is 15 amino acids. Germline V CDR1 and CDR2: KGHSY, FQNENV. V shed 4 bases and J 2 bases; nucleotides not matched to a gene: 5. The CDR3, as DNA: TGTGCCAGCAGCCGTTACGGACAGGGCAATCAGCCCCAGCATTTT. It specifies CASSRYGQGNQPQHF. The variable domain in full, with the rest retrieved from reference TRBV16 and TRBJ1-5, is GEEVAQTPKHLVRGEGQKAKLYCAPIKGHSYVFWYQQVLKNEFKFLISFQNENVFDETGMPKERFSAKCLPNSPCSLEIQATKLEDSAVYFCASSRYGQGNQPQHFGDGTRLSIL.